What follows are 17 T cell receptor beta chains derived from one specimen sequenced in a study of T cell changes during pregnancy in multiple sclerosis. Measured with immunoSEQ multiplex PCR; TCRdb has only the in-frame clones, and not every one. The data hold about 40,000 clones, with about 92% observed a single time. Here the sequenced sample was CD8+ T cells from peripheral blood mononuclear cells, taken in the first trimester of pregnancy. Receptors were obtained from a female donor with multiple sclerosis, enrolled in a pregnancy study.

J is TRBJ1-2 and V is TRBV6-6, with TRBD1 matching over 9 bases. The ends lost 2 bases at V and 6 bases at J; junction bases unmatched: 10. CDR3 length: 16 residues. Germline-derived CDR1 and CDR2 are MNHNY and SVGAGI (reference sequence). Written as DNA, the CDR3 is TGTGCCAGCAGTTACCCTGGACAGGGGACCACCAATGGCTACACCTTC. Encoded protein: CASSYPGQGTTNGYTF.

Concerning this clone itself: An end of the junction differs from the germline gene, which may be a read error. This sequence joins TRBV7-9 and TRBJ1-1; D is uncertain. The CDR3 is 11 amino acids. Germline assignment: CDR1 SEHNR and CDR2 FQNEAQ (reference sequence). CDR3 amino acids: CASSLGSETLF. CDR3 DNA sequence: TGTGCCAGCAGCTTAGGCAGTGAAACGCTCTTT.

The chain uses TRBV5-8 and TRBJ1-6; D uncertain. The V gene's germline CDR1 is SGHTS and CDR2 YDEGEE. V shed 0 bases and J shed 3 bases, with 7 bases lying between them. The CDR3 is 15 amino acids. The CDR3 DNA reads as TGTGCCAGCAGCTTGGAGCCGTACTATAATTCACCCCTCCACTTT. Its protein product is CASSLEPYYNSPLHF.

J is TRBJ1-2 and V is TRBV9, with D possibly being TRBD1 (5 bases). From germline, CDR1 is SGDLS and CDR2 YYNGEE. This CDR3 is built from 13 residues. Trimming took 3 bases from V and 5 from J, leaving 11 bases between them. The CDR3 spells CASSAGQPYGYTF. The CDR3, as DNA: TGTGCCAGCAGCGCAGGACAACCTTATGGCTACACCTTC.

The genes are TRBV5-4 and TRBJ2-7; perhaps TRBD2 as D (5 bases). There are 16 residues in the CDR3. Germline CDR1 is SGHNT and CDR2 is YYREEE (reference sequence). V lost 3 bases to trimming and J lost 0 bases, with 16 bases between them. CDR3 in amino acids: CASSSGLFTSSYEQYF. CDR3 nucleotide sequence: TGTGCCAGCAGCTCTGGACTTTTCACGAGCTCCTACGAGCAGTACTTC.

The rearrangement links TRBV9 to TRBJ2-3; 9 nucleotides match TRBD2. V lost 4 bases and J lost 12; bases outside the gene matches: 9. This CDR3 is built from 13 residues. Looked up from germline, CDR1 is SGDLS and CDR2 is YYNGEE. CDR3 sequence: CASSSGGGAAQYF. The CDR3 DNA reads TGTGCCAGCAGCTCGGGCGGGGGGGCCGCTCAGTATTTT.

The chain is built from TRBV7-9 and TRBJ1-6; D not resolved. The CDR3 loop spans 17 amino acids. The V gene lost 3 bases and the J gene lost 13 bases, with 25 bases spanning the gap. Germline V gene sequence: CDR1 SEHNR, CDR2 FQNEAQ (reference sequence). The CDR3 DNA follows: TGTGCCAGCAGCTTTGTCCCACCTTGGGAGGCCGATGGCCCCCTCCACTTT. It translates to CASSFVPPWEADGPLHF. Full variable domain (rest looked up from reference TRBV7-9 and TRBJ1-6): DTGVSQNPRHKITKRGQNVTFRCDPISEHNRLYWYRQTLGQGPEFLTYFQNEAQLEKSRLLSDRFSAERPKGSFSTLEIQRTEQGDSAMYLCASSFVPPWEADGPLHFGNGTRLTVT.

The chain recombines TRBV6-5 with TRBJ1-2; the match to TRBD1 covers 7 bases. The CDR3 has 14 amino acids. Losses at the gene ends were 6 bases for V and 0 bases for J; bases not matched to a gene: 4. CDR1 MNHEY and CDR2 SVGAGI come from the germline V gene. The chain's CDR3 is CASSETGTNYGYTF. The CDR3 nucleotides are TGTGCCAGCAGCGAGACAGGGACTAACTATGGCTACACCTTC.

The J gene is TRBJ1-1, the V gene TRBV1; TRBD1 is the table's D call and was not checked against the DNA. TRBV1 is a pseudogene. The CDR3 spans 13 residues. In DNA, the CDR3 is TGCACCAGCAGCCAAGGCAGGGACACTGAAGCTTTCTTT. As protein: CTSSQGRDTEAFF.

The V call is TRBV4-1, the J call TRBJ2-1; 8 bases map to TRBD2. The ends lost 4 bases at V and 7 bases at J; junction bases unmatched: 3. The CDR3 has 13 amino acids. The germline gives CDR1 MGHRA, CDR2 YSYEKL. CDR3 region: CASSLGGGNEQFF. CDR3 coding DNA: TGCGCCAGCAGCCTCGGGGGGGGGAATGAGCAGTTCTTC.

CDR3 DNA: TGCAGTGCTAGGGAAACAGGGAACCCATTCTTC. Protein sequence: CSARETGNPFF. V is TRBV20-1 and J is TRBJ2-1; the D gene is possibly TRBD1 (6 bases). Trimming pared 3 bases from V and 16 bases from J, leaving 16 bases between. Germline CDR1 DFQATT, CDR2 SNEGSKA (reference sequence). The CDR3 is 11 amino acids.

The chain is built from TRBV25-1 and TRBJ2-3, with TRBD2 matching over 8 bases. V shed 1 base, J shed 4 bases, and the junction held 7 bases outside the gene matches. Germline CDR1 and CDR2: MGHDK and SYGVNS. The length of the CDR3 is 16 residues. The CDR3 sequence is CASSELELAVPDTQYF. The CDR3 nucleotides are TGTGCCAGCAGTGAATTAGAACTAGCGGTGCCAGATACGCAGTATTTT.

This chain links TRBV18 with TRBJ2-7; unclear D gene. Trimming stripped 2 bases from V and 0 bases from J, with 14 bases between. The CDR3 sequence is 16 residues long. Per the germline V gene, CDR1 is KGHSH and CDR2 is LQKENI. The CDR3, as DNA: TGTGCCAGCTCACCATATTTAGTCTTCTACTCCTACGAGCAGTACTTC. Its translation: CASSPYLVFYSYEQYF.

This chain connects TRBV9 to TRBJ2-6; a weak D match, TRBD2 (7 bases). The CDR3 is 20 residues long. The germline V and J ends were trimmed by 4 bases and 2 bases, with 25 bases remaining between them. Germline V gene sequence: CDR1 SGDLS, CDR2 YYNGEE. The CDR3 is CASSHSGTGGGIAGANVLTF. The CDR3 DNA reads TGTGCCAGCAGCCACTCAGGAACGGGGGGCGGTATAGCTGGGGCCAACGTCCTGACTTTC. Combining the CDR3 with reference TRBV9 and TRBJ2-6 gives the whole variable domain DSGVTQTPKHLITATGQRVTLRCSPRSGDLSVYWYQQSLDQGLQFLIQYYNGEERAKGNILERFSAQQFPDLHSELNLSSLELGDSALYFCASSHSGTGGGIAGANVLTFGAGSRLTVL.

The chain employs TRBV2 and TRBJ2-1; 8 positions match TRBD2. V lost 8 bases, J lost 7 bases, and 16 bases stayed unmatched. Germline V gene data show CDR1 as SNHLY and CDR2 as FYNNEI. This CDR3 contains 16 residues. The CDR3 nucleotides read TGTGCCAGCTTGGTAGCGGGGAGTCCTGGGGGGAATGAGCAGTTCTTC. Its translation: CASLVAGSPGGNEQFF.

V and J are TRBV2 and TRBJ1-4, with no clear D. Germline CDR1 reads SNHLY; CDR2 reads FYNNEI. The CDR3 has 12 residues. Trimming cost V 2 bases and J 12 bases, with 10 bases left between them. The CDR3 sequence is CASSETAFELFF. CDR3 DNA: TGTGCCAGCAGTGAAACAGCATTTGAACTGTTTTTT. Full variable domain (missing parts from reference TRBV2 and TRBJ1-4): EPEVTQTPSHQVTQMGQEVILRCVPISNHLYFYWYRQILGQKVEFLVSFYNNEISEKSEIFDDQFSVERPDGSNFTLKIRSTKLEDSAMYFCASSETAFELFFGSGTQLSVL.

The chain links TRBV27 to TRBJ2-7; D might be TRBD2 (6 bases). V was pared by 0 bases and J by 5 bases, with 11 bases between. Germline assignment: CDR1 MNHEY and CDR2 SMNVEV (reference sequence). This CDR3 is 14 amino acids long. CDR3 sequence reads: CASSLSLGGNEQYF. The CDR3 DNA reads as TGTGCCAGCAGTTTATCGCTCGGCGGGAACGAGCAGTACTTC.